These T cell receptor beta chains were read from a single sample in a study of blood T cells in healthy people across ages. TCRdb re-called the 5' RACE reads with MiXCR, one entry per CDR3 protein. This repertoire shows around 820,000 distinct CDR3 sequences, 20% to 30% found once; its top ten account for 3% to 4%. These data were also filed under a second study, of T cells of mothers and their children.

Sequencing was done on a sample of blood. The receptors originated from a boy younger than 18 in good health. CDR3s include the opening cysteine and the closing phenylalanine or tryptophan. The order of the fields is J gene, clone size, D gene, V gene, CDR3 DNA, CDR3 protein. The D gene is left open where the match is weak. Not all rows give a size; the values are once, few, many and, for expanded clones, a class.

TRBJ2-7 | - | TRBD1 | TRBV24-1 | TGTGCCACCAGTGATCCCCGGGACAGGGAAGAGCAGTACTTC | CATSDPRDREEQYF
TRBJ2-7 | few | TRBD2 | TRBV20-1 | TGCAGTGCTAGAGATCTGACGGGAGGGCATGTCGAGCAGTACTTC | CSARDLTGGHVEQYF
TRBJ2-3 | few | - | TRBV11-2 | TGTGCCAGCAGCGGAGAACGGATCCGCACAGATACGCAGTATTTT | CASSGERIRTDTQYF
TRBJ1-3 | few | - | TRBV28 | TGTGCCAGCTCCTCCCGATACTCTGGAAACACCATATATTTT | CASSSRYSGNTIYF
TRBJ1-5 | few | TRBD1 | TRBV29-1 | TGCAGCGTTGTAGACAGGGGCCAGCCCCAGCATTTT | CSVVDRGQPQHF
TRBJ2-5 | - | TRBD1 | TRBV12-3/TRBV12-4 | TGTGCCAGCAGCCTGACAGGGGGGGGTAAAGAGACCCAGTACTTC | CASSLTGGGKETQYF
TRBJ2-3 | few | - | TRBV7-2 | TGTGCCAGCAGCTTTGGGTTCGCGTCCGGGGATACGCAGTATTTT | CASSFGFASGDTQYF
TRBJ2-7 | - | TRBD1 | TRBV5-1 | TGCGCCAGCAGCTTGGCCGGGGGACAGGGGGCGCGCGAGCAGTACTTC | CASSLAGGQGAREQYF
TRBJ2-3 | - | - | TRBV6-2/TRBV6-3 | TGTGCCAGCAGCTGGACCACAGATACGCAGTATTTT | CASSWTTDTQYF
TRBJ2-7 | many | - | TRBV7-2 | TGTGCCAGCAGCTTTCAGGGCCCCTACGAGCAGTACTTC | CASSFQGPYEQYF
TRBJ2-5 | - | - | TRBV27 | TGTGCCAGCAAGCTGACTTTAGCTGAGACCCAGTACTTC | CASKLTLAETQYF
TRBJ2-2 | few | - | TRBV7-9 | TGTGCCAGCAGCTTAGAACGCGGGGAGCTGTTTTTT | CASSLERGELFF
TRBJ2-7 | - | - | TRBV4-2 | TGTGCCAGCAGCCAAGAGGGAAGGTCCTACGAGCAGTACTTC | CASSQEGRSYEQYF
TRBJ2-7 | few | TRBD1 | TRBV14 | TGTGCCAGCAGCCAGGGACAGTTCTACGAGCAGTACTTC | CASSQGQFYEQYF
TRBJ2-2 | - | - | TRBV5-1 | TGCGCCAGCAGCTTGTCACCCACTCCCACCGGGGAGCTGTTTTTT | CASSLSPTPTGELFF
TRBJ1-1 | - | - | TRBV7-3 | TGTGCCAGCAGCCCCCCAGGCTTACCCACTGAAGCTTTCTTT | CASSPPGLPTEAFF
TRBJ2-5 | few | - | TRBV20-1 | TGCAGTGCGGAGAAGGGGAGATGGGAGACCCAGTACTTC | CSAEKGRWETQYF
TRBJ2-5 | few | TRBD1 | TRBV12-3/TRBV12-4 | TGTGCCAGCAGTCCCCCCCGACAGGGGGCGAAGACCCAGTACTTC | CASSPPRQGAKTQYF
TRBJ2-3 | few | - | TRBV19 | TGTGCCAGTAGTAACACAGGTACGCAGTATTTT | CASSNTGTQYF
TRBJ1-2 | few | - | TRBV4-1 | TGCGCCAGCCGGGACATTAACTATGGCTACACCTTC | CASRDINYGYTF
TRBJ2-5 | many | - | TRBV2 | TGTGCCAGCAGGGGGGCAGGAGAGACCCAGTACTTC | CASRGAGETQYF
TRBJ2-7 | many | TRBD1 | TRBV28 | TGTGCCAGCAGTTCGACAGGGCACGAGCAGTACTTC | CASSSTGHEQYF
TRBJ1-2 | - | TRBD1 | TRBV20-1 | TGCAGTGCTAGAGATCGTCGGACAGGGGGCGGTGGCTACACCTTC | CSARDRRTGGGGYTF
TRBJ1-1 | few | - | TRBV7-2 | TGTGCCAGCAGCTTCGGAATTAGGGGGGACACTGAAGCTTTCTTT | CASSFGIRGDTEAFF
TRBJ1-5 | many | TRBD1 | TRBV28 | TGTGCCAGCAGTTGGACAGGGGGTAATCAGCCCCAGCATTTT | CASSWTGGNQPQHF
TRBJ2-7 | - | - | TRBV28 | TGTGCCACCAATGTTGGACAGTTAGCCTACGAGCAGTACTTC | CATNVGQLAYEQYF